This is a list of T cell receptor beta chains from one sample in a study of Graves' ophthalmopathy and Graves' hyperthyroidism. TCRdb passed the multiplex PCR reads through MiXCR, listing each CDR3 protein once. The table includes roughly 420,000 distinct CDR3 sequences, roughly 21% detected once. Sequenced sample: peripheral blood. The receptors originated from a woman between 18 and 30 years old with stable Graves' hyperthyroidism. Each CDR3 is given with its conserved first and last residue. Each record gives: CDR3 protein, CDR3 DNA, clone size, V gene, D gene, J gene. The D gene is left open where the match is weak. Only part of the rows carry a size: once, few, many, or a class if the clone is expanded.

CDR3 protein: CASSLVVGWSTGELFF
CDR3 DNA: TGTGCCAGCAGCTTAGTGGTGGGTTGGAGCACCGGGGAGCTGTTTTTT
clone size: .
V gene: TRBV11-2
D gene: .
J gene: TRBJ2-2

CDR3 protein: CASSPRDRVRNTIYF
CDR3 DNA: TGTGCCAGCAGTCCCCGGGACAGAGTTAGAAACACCATATATTTT
clone size: many
V gene: TRBV6-1
D gene: TRBD1
J gene: TRBJ1-3

CDR3 protein: CASSSNTNTEAFF
CDR3 DNA: TGTGCCAGCAGCTCGAACACAAACACTGAAGCTTTCTTT
clone size: .
V gene: TRBV11-2
D gene: .
J gene: TRBJ1-1

CDR3 protein: CASSRTRSSYEQYF
CDR3 DNA: TGTGCCAGCAGCCGGACCAGATCCTCCTACGAGCAGTACTTC
clone size: many
V gene: TRBV6-1
D gene: .
J gene: TRBJ2-7

CDR3 protein: CASSEAGGELFF
CDR3 DNA: TGTGCCAGCAGTGAAGCGGGCGGGGAGCTGTTTTTT
clone size: few
V gene: TRBV27
D gene: .
J gene: TRBJ2-2

CDR3 protein: CAGGRDRRQDGANVLTF
CDR3 DNA: TGTGCCGGGGGGAGGGACAGGCGGCAAGATGGGGCCAACGTCCTGACTTTC
clone size: many
V gene: TRBV27
D gene: .
J gene: TRBJ2-6

CDR3 protein: CASSRGPAPKNIQYF
CDR3 DNA: TGTGCCAGCAGCCGGGGGCCAGCTCCCAAAAACATTCAGTACTTC
clone size: many
V gene: TRBV7-2
D gene: .
J gene: TRBJ2-4

CDR3 protein: CASRLQGLPSSYNEQFF
CDR3 DNA: TGCGCCAGCAGATTGCAAGGACTGCCGAGCTCCTACAATGAGCAGTTCTTC
clone size: .
V gene: TRBV5-1
D gene: .
J gene: TRBJ2-1

CDR3 protein: CASSLGRGGTRGETQYF
CDR3 DNA: TGTGCCAGCAGTTTAGGGCGAGGGGGGACTAGAGGGGAGACCCAGTACTTC
clone size: few
V gene: TRBV12-3/TRBV12-4
D gene: TRBD2
J gene: TRBJ2-5

CDR3 protein: CSVERNTEAFF
CDR3 DNA: TGCAGCGTTGAACGGAACACTGAAGCTTTCTTT
clone size: many
V gene: TRBV29-1
D gene: .
J gene: TRBJ1-1

CDR3 protein: CAISESQTYGYTF
CDR3 DNA: TGTGCCATCAGTGAGTCTCAGACGTATGGCTACACCTTC
clone size: many
V gene: TRBV10-3
D gene: .
J gene: TRBJ1-2

CDR3 protein: CSVSAPETQYF
CDR3 DNA: TGCAGCGTTTCAGCCCCCGAGACCCAGTACTTC
clone size: many
V gene: TRBV29-1
D gene: .
J gene: TRBJ2-5

CDR3 protein: CASSSLSTGAYEQYF
CDR3 DNA: TGCGCCAGCAGCTCTCTTTCGACAGGGGCCTACGAGCAGTACTTC
clone size: many
V gene: TRBV5-1
D gene: TRBD1
J gene: TRBJ2-7

CDR3 protein: CASRTRVNSPLHF
CDR3 DNA: TGTGCCAGCAGGACGAGGGTAAATTCACCCCTCCACTTT
clone size: many
V gene: TRBV6-1
D gene: .
J gene: TRBJ1-6

CDR3 protein: CASSRFSRDYGYTF
CDR3 DNA: TGTGCCAGCAGCAGGTTTTCGAGGGACTATGGCTACACCTTC
clone size: many
V gene: TRBV9
D gene: .
J gene: TRBJ1-2

CDR3 protein: CASSGGDSNQPQHF
CDR3 DNA: TGTGCCAGCAGCGGGGGGGATAGCAATCAGCCCCAGCATTTT
clone size: many
V gene: TRBV12-3/TRBV12-4
D gene: .
J gene: TRBJ1-5

CDR3 protein: CASGGEVFYEQYF
CDR3 DNA: TGTGCCAGCGGTGGAGAAGTCTTCTACGAGCAGTACTTC
clone size: many
V gene: TRBV27
D gene: .
J gene: TRBJ2-7

CDR3 protein: CASSRPSEETQYF
CDR3 DNA: TGTGCCAGCAGCCGACCTAGCGAAGAGACCCAGTACTTC
clone size: many
V gene: TRBV14
D gene: .
J gene: TRBJ2-5

CDR3 protein: CSKPGQGLEQYF
CDR3 DNA: TGCAGTAAACCGGGACAGGGCCTCGAGCAGTACTTC
clone size: many
V gene: TRBV20-1
D gene: TRBD1
J gene: TRBJ2-7

CDR3 protein: CASSQPRVDGNTIYF
CDR3 DNA: TGCGCCAGCAGCCAACCCCGGGTCGATGGAAACACCATATATTTT
clone size: many
V gene: TRBV4-1
D gene: .
J gene: TRBJ1-3

CDR3 protein: CQGERNTEAFF
CDR3 DNA: TGTCAAGGGGAAAGAAACACTGAAGCTTTCTTT
clone size: many
V gene: TRBV20-1
D gene: .
J gene: TRBJ1-1

CDR3 protein: CASTGATSGRETQYF
CDR3 DNA: TGTGCCAGCACGGGGGCGACTAGCGGGAGAGAGACCCAGTACTTC
clone size: .
V gene: TRBV2
D gene: TRBD2
J gene: TRBJ2-5

CDR3 protein: CASSLEGLAEETQYF
CDR3 DNA: TGTGCCAGCAGCTTAGAGGGACTAGCAGAAGAGACCCAGTACTTC
clone size: many
V gene: TRBV13
D gene: TRBD2
J gene: TRBJ2-5

CDR3 protein: CSGRTGGDGYTF
CDR3 DNA: TGCAGCGGGAGGACAGGGGGAGACGGCTACACCTTC
clone size: .
V gene: TRBV29-1
D gene: TRBD1
J gene: TRBJ1-2

CDR3 protein: CASSPNPGREYGYTF
CDR3 DNA: TGTGCCAGCTCACCCAACCCGGGACGGGAATATGGCTACACCTTC
clone size: many
V gene: TRBV18
D gene: .
J gene: TRBJ1-2

CDR3 protein: CASSSVVGAQETQYF
CDR3 DNA: TGTGCCAGCAGCTCAGTTGTCGGGGCACAAGAGACCCAGTACTTC
clone size: .
V gene: TRBV7-8
D gene: .
J gene: TRBJ2-5

CDR3 protein: CASSPLAGLTEAFF
CDR3 DNA: TGTGCCAGCAGTCCCCTGGCAGGGCTCACTGAAGCTTTCTTT
clone size: .
V gene: TRBV6-1
D gene: .
J gene: TRBJ1-1

CDR3 protein: CAWRKRAANTEAFF
CDR3 DNA: TGTGCCTGGAGGAAGAGGGCAGCGAACACTGAAGCTTTCTTT
clone size: many
V gene: TRBV30
D gene: .
J gene: TRBJ1-1

CDR3 protein: CASSLGRGPSPGETQYF
CDR3 DNA: TGTGCCAGCAGCTTAGGACGCGGCCCTAGCCCTGGAGAGACCCAGTACTTC
clone size: .
V gene: TRBV11-2
D gene: .
J gene: TRBJ2-5

CDR3 protein: CASSPRNLGGELFF
CDR3 DNA: TGTGCCAGCAGTCCACGGAACCTGGGCGGGGAGCTGTTTTTT
clone size: many
V gene: TRBV27
D gene: .
J gene: TRBJ2-2

CDR3 protein: CASSLWGGGAGTGELFF
CDR3 DNA: TGTGCCAGCAGTTTATGGGGAGGGGGCGCGGGAACCGGGGAGCTGTTTTTT
clone size: .
V gene: TRBV27
D gene: .
J gene: TRBJ2-2

CDR3 protein: CASSGEGPGANVLTF
CDR3 DNA: TGCGCCAGCAGCGGGGAGGGGCCCGGGGCCAACGTCCTGACTTTC
clone size: many
V gene: TRBV5-1
D gene: TRBD2
J gene: TRBJ2-6

CDR3 protein: CSARDFAGHLYEQYF
CDR3 DNA: TGCAGTGCTAGAGATTTCGCAGGGCACCTTTACGAGCAGTACTTC
clone size: .
V gene: TRBV20-1
D gene: .
J gene: TRBJ2-7

CDR3 protein: CASSLGGGYVFRGSYEQYF
CDR3 DNA: TGTGCCAGCAGCTTAGGTGGCGGATACGTTTTCCGTGGAAGTTACGAGCAGTACTTC
clone size: .
V gene: TRBV11-2
D gene: .
J gene: TRBJ2-7

CDR3 protein: CASSYDGSALGNTIYF
CDR3 DNA: TGTGCCAGCAGTTACGACGGGTCAGCGTTGGGAAACACCATATATTTT
clone size: .
V gene: TRBV12-3/TRBV12-4
D gene: .
J gene: TRBJ1-3

CDR3 protein: CAWSVLGGGSSYEQYF
CDR3 DNA: TGTGCCTGGAGTGTACTCGGGGGCGGGAGCTCCTACGAGCAGTACTTC
clone size: many
V gene: TRBV30
D gene: .
J gene: TRBJ2-7

CDR3 protein: CAISESGRHTGETQYF
CDR3 DNA: TGTGCCATCAGTGAGTCGGGGCGCCACACGGGAGAGACCCAGTACTTC
clone size: many
V gene: TRBV10-3
D gene: .
J gene: TRBJ2-5

CDR3 protein: CASRVSGGYQETQYF
CDR3 DNA: TGTGCCAGCAGAGTTAGCGGGGGGTACCAAGAGACCCAGTACTTC
clone size: .
V gene: TRBV12-3/TRBV12-4
D gene: TRBD2
J gene: TRBJ2-5

CDR3 protein: CSVLPASSGNTIYF
CDR3 DNA: TGCAGCGTTCTTCCGGCATCATCTGGAAACACCATATATTTT
clone size: many
V gene: TRBV29-1
D gene: .
J gene: TRBJ1-3

CDR3 protein: CASSPRGQETQYF
CDR3 DNA: TGTGCCTCCTCCCCCAGGGGGCAAGAGACCCAGTACTTC
clone size: .
V gene: TRBV24-1
D gene: TRBD1
J gene: TRBJ2-5

CDR3 protein: CSASGRTYEQYF
CDR3 DNA: TGCAGTGCTAGCGGGAGGACCTACGAGCAGTACTTC
clone size: many
V gene: TRBV20-1
D gene: TRBD2
J gene: TRBJ2-7

CDR3 protein: CASSEAFFSQPQHF
CDR3 DNA: TGTGCCAGCAGTGAAGCGTTCTTTAGTCAGCCCCAGCATTTT
clone size: many
V gene: TRBV2
D gene: .
J gene: TRBJ1-5

CDR3 protein: CASSLFGGVAKNIQYF
CDR3 DNA: TGTGCCAGCAGCTTATTTGGGGGGGTAGCCAAAAACATTCAGTACTTC
clone size: many
V gene: TRBV7-2
D gene: TRBD2
J gene: TRBJ2-4

CDR3 protein: CSAFRGDRETYEQYF
CDR3 DNA: TGCAGTGCTTTTCGGGGGGACAGGGAAACCTACGAGCAGTACTTC
clone size: many
V gene: TRBV20-1
D gene: TRBD1
J gene: TRBJ2-7

CDR3 protein: CSAYIYEQYF
CDR3 DNA: TGCAGTGCTTATATCTACGAGCAGTACTTC
clone size: many
V gene: TRBV20-1
D gene: .
J gene: TRBJ2-7